The T cell receptor beta chain under discussion was sequenced for a study of metastatic and nonmetastatic thyroid tumors. None of the patients had undergone any treatment ahead of thyroid surgery. MiXCR was used by TCRdb to re-call the PCR reads. The repertoire holds about 33,000 clones, with more than 15% as singletons. This clone was picked up many times. CDR1 and CDR2 from the germline V gene are SGDLS and YYNGEE. The V end lost 1 base, the J end lost 6 bases, and 14 bases lay between the germline ends. This CDR3 region has 14 residues. The chain has TRBV9 and TRBJ2-7, with D perhaps given as TRBD1 or TRBD2 (5 bases each). Specimen: blood. This clonotype originated in a female donor with papillary thyroid cancer or a benign thyroid nodule (not recorded which). Some clones in this sample may be carry-over from other donors' samples. The CDR3 protein is CASSVRTGPGEQYF. The CDR3 DNA reads TGTGCCAGCAGCGTAAGGACGGGACCGGGCGAGCAGTACTTC.